This T cell receptor beta chain was documented in a study of blood T cell repertoires in COVID-19. The protocol was immunoSEQ multiplex PCR, while the TCRdb copy is restricted to in-frame clones and leaves out a portion. The table has 450,000 or so clones, roughly 90% seen once; the top ten hold 1.5% to 1.7%. The V gene end was trimmed by 1 base and the J gene end by 0 bases; junction bases not matched to a gene: 6. This CDR3 is built from 17 residues. Germline V gene lookup returns CDR1 SGHTA and CDR2 FQGNSA. V is TRBV7-2 and J is TRBJ2-3; 8 bases match TRBD2. The clonotype comes from a woman aged 40-49 years with COVID-19, enrolled during active disease. The source material was peripheral blood. CDR3 sequence (DNA): TGTGCCAGCAGCTTAGGTTCGGGAGGGGGAAGCACAGATACGCAGTATTTT. As protein: CASSLGSGGGSTDTQYF.